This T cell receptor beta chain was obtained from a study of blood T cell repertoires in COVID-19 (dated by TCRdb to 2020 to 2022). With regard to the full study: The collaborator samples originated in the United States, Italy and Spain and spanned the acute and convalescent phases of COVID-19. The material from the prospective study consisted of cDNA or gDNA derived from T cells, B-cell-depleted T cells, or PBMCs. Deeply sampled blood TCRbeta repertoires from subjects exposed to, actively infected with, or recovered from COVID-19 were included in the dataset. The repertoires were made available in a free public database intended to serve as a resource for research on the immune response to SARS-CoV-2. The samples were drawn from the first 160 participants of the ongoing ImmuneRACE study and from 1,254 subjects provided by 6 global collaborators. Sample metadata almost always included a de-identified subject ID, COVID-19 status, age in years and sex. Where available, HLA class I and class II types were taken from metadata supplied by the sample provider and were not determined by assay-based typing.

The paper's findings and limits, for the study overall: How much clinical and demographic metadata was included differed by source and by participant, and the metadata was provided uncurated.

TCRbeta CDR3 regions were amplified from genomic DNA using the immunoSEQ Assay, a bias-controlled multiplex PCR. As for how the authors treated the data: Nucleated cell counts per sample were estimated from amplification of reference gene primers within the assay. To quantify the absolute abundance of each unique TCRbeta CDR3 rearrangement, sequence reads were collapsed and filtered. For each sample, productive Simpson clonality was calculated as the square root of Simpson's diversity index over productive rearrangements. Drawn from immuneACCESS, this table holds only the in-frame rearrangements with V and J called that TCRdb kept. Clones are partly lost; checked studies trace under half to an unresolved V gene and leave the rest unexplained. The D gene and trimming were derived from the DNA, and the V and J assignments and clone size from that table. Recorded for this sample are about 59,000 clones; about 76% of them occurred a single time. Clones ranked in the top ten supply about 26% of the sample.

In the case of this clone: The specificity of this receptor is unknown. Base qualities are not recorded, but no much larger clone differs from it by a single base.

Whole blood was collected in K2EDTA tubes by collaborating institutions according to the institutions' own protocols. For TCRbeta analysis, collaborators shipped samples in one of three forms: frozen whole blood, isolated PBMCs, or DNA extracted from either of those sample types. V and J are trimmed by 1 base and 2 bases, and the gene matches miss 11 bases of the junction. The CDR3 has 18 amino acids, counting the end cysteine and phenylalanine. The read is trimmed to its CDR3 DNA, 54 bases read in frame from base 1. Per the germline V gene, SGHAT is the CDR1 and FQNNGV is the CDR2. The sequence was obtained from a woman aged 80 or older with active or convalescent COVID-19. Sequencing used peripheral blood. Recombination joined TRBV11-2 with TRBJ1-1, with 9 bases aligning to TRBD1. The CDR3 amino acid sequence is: CASSLATGGIWSNTEAFF. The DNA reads TGTGCCAGCAGCTTAGCGACAGGGGGAATATGGTCTAACACTGAAGCTTTCTTT.